Here is one T cell receptor beta chain with its context. The data were obtained in a study of blood T cells in healthy people across ages. Sample-barcoded 5' priming and a J-beta primer mix drove a second PCR of 7 to 11 cycles. Each cDNA molecule received a tag from a template-switch adaptor that had 12 random nucleotides. TCRdb itself ran the 5' RACE reads through MiXCR, one entry per CDR3 protein. This sample has roughly 1.5 million distinct CDR3 sequences, with around 40% found just once. Germline CDR1 LGHNA, CDR2 YSLEER. Trimming took 3 bases from V and 2 from J, leaving 10 bases between them. The CDR3 covers 15 residues.

The sample taken for sequencing was blood. The origin of this receptor is a woman between 18 and 29 years old in good health. The chain uses TRBV4-3 and TRBJ1-4; unclear D gene. CDR3 bases: TGCGCCAGCAGCCATTCCGGACGGACTAATGAAAAACTGTTTTTT. Translated, it gives CASSHSGRTNEKLFF.